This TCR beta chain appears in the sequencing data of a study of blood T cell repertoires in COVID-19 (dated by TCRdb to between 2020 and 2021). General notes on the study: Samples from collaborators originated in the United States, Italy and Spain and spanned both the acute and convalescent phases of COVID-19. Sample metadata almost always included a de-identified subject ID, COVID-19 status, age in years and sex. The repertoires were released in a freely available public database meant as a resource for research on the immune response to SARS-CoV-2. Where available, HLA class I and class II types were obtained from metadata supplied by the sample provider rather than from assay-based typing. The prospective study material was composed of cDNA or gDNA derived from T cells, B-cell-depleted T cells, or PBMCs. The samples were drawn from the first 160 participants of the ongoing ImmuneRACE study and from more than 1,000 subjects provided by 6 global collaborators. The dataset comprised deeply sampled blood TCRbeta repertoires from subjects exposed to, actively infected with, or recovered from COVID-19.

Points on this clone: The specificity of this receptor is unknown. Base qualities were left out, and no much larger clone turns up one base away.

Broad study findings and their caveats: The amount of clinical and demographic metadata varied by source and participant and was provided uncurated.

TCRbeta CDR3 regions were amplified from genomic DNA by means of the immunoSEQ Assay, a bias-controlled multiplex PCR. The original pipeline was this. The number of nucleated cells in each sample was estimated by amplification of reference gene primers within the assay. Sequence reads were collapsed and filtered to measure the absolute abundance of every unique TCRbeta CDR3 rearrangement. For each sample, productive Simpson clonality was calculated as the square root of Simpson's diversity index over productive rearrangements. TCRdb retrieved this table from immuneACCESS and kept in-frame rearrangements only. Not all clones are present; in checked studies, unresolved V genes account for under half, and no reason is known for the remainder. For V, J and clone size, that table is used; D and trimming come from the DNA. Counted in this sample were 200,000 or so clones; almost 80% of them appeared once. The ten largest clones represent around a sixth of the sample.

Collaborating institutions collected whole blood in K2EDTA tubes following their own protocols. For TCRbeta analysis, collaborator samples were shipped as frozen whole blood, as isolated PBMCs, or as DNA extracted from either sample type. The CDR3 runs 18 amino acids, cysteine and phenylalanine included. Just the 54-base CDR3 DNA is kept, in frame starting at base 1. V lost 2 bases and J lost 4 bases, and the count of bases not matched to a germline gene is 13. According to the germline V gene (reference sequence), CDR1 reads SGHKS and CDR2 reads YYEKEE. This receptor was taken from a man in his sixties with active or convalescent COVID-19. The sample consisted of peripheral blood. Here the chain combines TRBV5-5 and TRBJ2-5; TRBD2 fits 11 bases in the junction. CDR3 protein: CASSFYLAGGLMGETQYF. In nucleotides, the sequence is TGTGCCAGCAGCTTCTATCTAGCGGGGGGCCTGATGGGAGAGACCCAGTACTTC.